The 28 T cell receptor beta chains below were found in one sample sequenced in a study of cytomegalovirus exposure and HLA in healthy donors. The study ran its PCR with 60 Vbeta and 13 Jbeta primers. Measured with immunoSEQ multiplex PCR; TCRdb has only the in-frame clones, and not every one. Of 120,000 or so clones in the sample, about 80% were seen once. The sequenced material came from PBMCs. These receptors were taken from a man aged 30-40 years in good health and CMV-seronegative.

The chain has TRBV7-9 and TRBJ1-5, with unresolved D. The CDR3 is made up of 12 amino acids. Looked up from germline, CDR1 is SEHNR and CDR2 is FQNEAQ (reference sequence). V was shortened by 7 bases and J by 4 bases, with 8 bases between the two germline ends. CDR3 bases: TGTGCCAGCACCAACAGTAATCAGCCCCAGCATTTT. This sequence encodes CASTNSNQPQHF.

The V gene is TRBV9, the J gene TRBJ2-1; 10 bases are shared with TRBD1. After removal of 2 bases from V and 5 bases from J, the junction contained 4 bases not matched to a gene. The CDR3 covers 15 residues. CDR1 is SGDLS, CDR2 YYNGEE, per germline. Here the CDR3 reads CASSVGQGTHNEQFF. CDR3 sequence (DNA): TGTGCCAGCAGCGTGGGACAGGGGACGCACAATGAGCAGTTCTTC.

V gene TRBV29-1 combines with J gene TRBJ1-2, with D tentatively TRBD1 (5 bases). Trimming cost V 3 bases and J 3 bases, with 14 bases left between them. The CDR3 has 14 residues. Germline V gene sequence: CDR1 SQVTM, CDR2 ANQGSEA. DNA of the CDR3: TGCAGCGTTGATCCGGCAGGGCGTCACTATGGCTACACCTTC. Translation: CSVDPAGRHYGYTF. The full variable domain, rest sourced from reference TRBV29-1 and TRBJ1-2, is SAVISQKPSRDICQRGTSLTIQCQVDSQVTMMFWYRQQPGQSLTLIATANQGSEATYESGFVIDKFPISRPNLTFSTLTVSNMSPEDSSIYLCSVDPAGRHYGYTFGSGTRLTVV.

This sequence joins TRBV27 and TRBJ1-6; no definite D call. Trimming removed 4 bases at V and 10 bases at J, with 11 bases between. CDR1 is MNHEY, CDR2 SMNVEV, per germline (reference sequence). The CDR3 is made up of 13 amino acids. CDR3 loop: CASSSPPLSPLHF. The DNA of the CDR3 is TGTGCCAGCAGTTCTCCCCCGTTGTCACCCCTCCACTTT.

The chain couples TRBV5-4 to TRBJ1-1; D gene unclear. The CDR3 contains 13 residues. V was shortened by 2 bases and J by 2 bases, with 7 bases between the two germline ends. Germline assignment: CDR1 SGHNT and CDR2 YYREEE (reference sequence). CDR3 DNA: TGTGCCAGCAGCTTCCCCCCTAACACTGAAGCTTTCTTT. As protein: CASSFPPNTEAFF. The full variable domain, completed using reference TRBV5-4 and TRBJ1-1, is ETGVTQSPTHLIKTRGQQVTLRCSSQSGHNTVSWYQQALGQGPQFIFQYYREEENGRGNFPPRFSGLQFPNYSSELNVNALELDDSALYLCASSFPPNTEAFFGQGTRLTVV.

This chain connects TRBV29-1 to TRBJ2-4; perhaps TRBD1 as D (6 bases). Germline V CDR1 and CDR2: SQVTM, ANQGSEA. Trimming removed 3 bases from V and 5 bases from J, with 11 bases in between. The CDR3 runs 13 residues. The CDR3 loop reads CSVDPTGQNIQYF. The CDR3 bases are TGCAGCGTTGACCCGACAGGACAAAACATTCAGTACTTC.

CDR3 sequence (DNA): TGTGCCAGCTCACCACCTGAGGAGATCGAGCAGTTCTTC. Encoded protein: CASSPPEEIEQFF. The V gene is TRBV18, the J gene TRBJ2-1; D uncertain. The germline V and J ends were trimmed by 0 bases and 10 bases, with 10 bases remaining between them. The length of the CDR3 is 13 residues. Germline V lookup: CDR1 KGHSH, CDR2 LQKENI.

This clone was counted between two and nine times. This chain connects TRBV10-3 to TRBJ1-1; 7 bases agree with TRBD1. Germline V lookup: CDR1 ENHRY, CDR2 SYGVKD. This CDR3 is built from 14 residues. J was trimmed by 3 bases and V by 4 bases; bases with no gene match: 5. The CDR3 loop reads CAISVSQGDTEAFF. The DNA of the CDR3 is TGTGCCATCAGTGTTTCTCAGGGGGACACTGAAGCTTTCTTT.

This CDR3 reads CASSRIRTGIYEQYF. The CDR3 nucleotides read TGCGCCAGCAGCCGAATAAGGACAGGGATCTACGAGCAGTACTTC. The chain employs TRBV4-1 and TRBJ2-5; TRBD1 matches at 8 bases. Near its end, the DNA agrees better with TRBJ2-7, so the J call may be wrong. The CDR3 totals 15 residues. CDR1 is MGHRA and CDR2 is YSYEKL in the germline V gene.

This clone has only one observation. The CDR3 sequence: CASRMPGSRSYEQYF. The CDR3 region has the DNA TGTGCCAGCAGGATGCCGGGGTCCCGCTCCTACGAGCAGTACTTC. The chain employs TRBV11-2 and TRBJ2-7; possibly TRBD2 for D (5 bases). Trimming removed 6 bases at V and 0 bases at J, with 15 bases between. The CDR3 covers 15 residues. Germline V gives CDR1 SGHAT, CDR2 FQNNGV.

The V call is TRBV27, the J call TRBJ2-3; TRBD2 is a possible D gene (5 bases). With 3 bases removed from V and 6 bases from J, the gap between germline ends came to 16 bases. CDR1 MNHEY and CDR2 SMNVEV come from the germline V gene (reference sequence). CDR3 size: 15 residues. Here the CDR3 DNA reads TGTGCCAGCAGTTTGGAGGCCCCGGCAATGGATACGCAGTATTTT. It is translated as CASSLEAPAMDTQYF.

The gene calls are TRBV5-8 and TRBJ2-1; a possible D gene is TRBD2 (6 bases). Germline V gene lookup returns CDR1 SGHTS and CDR2 YDEGEE. V was clipped by 2 bases and J by 9 bases, with 12 bases between them. CDR3 length: 13 amino acids. CDR3 sequence reads: CASSFLPGSEQFF. The DNA of the CDR3 is TGTGCCAGCAGCTTCTTACCCGGGAGTGAGCAGTTCTTC. Using reference TRBV5-8 and TRBJ2-1 for the parts outside the CDR3, the full variable domain is EAGVTQSPTHLIKTRGQQATLRCSPISGHTSVYWYQQALGLGLQFLLWYDEGEERNRGNFPPRFSGRQFPNYSSELNVNALELEDSALYLCASSFLPGSEQFFGPGTRLTVL.

The chain uses TRBV10-2 and TRBJ2-7; 8 bases fit TRBD2. V was pared by 3 bases and J by 6 bases, with 7 bases of the junction left unmatched. This CDR3 comprises 14 residues. Per germline, CDR1 WSHSY and CDR2 SAAADI. The CDR3, as DNA: TGCGCCAGCAGTGAACCAGGCGGGGGGTTCGAGCAGTACTTC. It codes for CASSEPGGGFEQYF.

The chain has TRBV7-9 and TRBJ2-5; 8 bases map to TRBD1. The CDR3 consists of 14 residues. The V gene's germline CDR1 is SEHNR and CDR2 FQNEAQ (reference sequence). V was pared by 7 bases and J by 4 bases, with 8 bases of the junction left unmatched. CDR3 amino acids: CASNPGTGGETQYF. The CDR3 bases are TGTGCCAGCAACCCAGGAACAGGGGGAGAGACCCAGTACTTC.

The chain combines TRBV10-1 with TRBJ2-3; D might be TRBD1 (5 bases). The germline CDR1 and CDR2 sequences are WNHNN and SYGVQD (reference sequence). This CDR3 spans 13 amino acids. The germline V and J ends were trimmed by 6 bases and 4 bases, with 11 bases remaining between them. The CDR3 reads CASRSQGADTQYF. For the CDR3, the DNA is TGCGCCAGCAGGAGCCAGGGCGCAGATACGCAGTATTTT.

V and J are TRBV9 and TRBJ2-3; tentatively, D is TRBD2 (5 bases). The germline gives CDR1 SGDLS, CDR2 YYNGEE. Trimming removed 3 bases at V and 4 bases at J, with 18 bases between. This CDR3 is built from 16 residues. The CDR3 spells CASSDSGRGSADTQYF. CDR3 sequence (DNA): TGTGCCAGCAGCGACAGCGGTCGAGGGTCGGCAGATACGCAGTATTTT.

The rearrangement joins TRBV5-8 to TRBJ2-1; 11 bases agree with TRBD2. Germline V gene data show CDR1 as SGHTS and CDR2 as YDEGEE. Trimming at V came to 4 bases and at J to 6 bases, leaving 9 bases not matched to a gene. This CDR3 has 16 amino acids. In DNA, the CDR3 is TGTGCCAGCAGCCCTTACGGAACTAGCGGGAGCAATGAGCAGTTCTTC. It yields the protein CASSPYGTSGSNEQFF.

This chain uses TRBV6-5 with TRBJ1-2, with D tentatively TRBD1 (5 bases). This CDR3 is 13 amino acids long. CDR1 and CDR2 (germline): MNHEY, SVGAGI. V lost 5 bases and J 10 bases, leaving 17 bases between the germline ends. The CDR3 sequence is CASSMGLASPYTF. The CDR3 DNA reads TGTGCCAGCAGTATGGGACTCGCGTCACCCTACACCTTC.

CDR3 in DNA: TGTGCCAGCAGCTTAGGTTATGACTCTTCCTACGAGCAGTACTTC. Its protein product is CASSLGYDSSYEQYF. The chain is built from TRBV7-8 and TRBJ2-7, with D unclear. Between the trimmed V and J ends, which lost 1 base and 1 base, there was a span of 11 bases. Germline loops: CDR1 SGHVS, CDR2 FQNEAQ. CDR3 length equals 15 residues.

CDR3: CASSHPGTSSTQYF. Written as DNA, the CDR3 is TGTGCCAGCAGCCACCCCGGGACTAGCTCCACCCAGTACTTC. This rearrangement joins TRBV14 to TRBJ2-5; 9 bases are a match to TRBD2. CDR1 and CDR2 from the germline V gene are SGHDN and FVKESK. The ends lost 3 bases at V and 8 bases at J; junction bases unmatched: 7. The CDR3 sequence is 14 residues long. Looking up the rest from reference TRBV14 and TRBJ2-5 gives the full variable domain: EAGVTQFPSHSVIEKGQTVTLRCDPISGHDNLYWYRRVMGKEIKFLLHFVKESKQDESGMPNNRFLAERTGGTYSTLKVQPAELEDSGVYFCASSHPGTSSTQYFGPGTRLLVL.

This chain connects TRBV4-1 to TRBJ1-5; a possible D gene is TRBD1 (6 bases). The CDR3 sequence is 16 residues long. V lost 1 base and J lost 6, with 16 bases in between. Per germline, CDR1 MGHRA and CDR2 YSYEKL. The chain's CDR3 is CASSQGDRLVGQPQHF. The CDR3 bases are TGCGCCAGCAGCCAAGGTGACAGGTTGGTCGGTCAGCCCCAGCATTTT.

The genes are TRBV10-1 and TRBJ2-2, with D possibly matching TRBD2 (5 bases). Germline loops: CDR1 WNHNN, CDR2 SYGVQD (reference sequence). Trimming removed 7 bases at V and 4 bases at J, with 13 bases between. The CDR3 has 14 amino acids. In DNA form, the CDR3 reads TGCGCCAGCATCGAGGGCGACCCCACCGGGGAGCTGTTTTTT. Translating it yields CASIEGDPTGELFF.

In this sample, this clone turned up a few times. The chain has TRBV30 and TRBJ1-6; D is ambiguous. This CDR3 is built from 15 residues. The germline V and J ends were trimmed by 0 bases and 7 bases, with 13 bases remaining between them. Germline values: CDR1 GTSNPN, CDR2 SVGIG (reference sequence). This chain's CDR3 is CAWSVRAAGNSPLHF. Here the CDR3 DNA reads TGTGCCTGGAGTGTAAGGGCAGCGGGGAATTCACCCCTCCACTTT.

The chain couples TRBV6-8 to TRBJ1-4; the D gene is possibly TRBD1 (5 bases). V lost 5 bases and J 5 bases, leaving 12 bases between the germline ends. Germline CDR1 reads MNHGY; CDR2 reads SAAAGT. The CDR3 is made up of 14 amino acids. The CDR3 protein is CASSGHPGNEKLFF. In nucleotides, the CDR3 is TGTGCCAGCAGTGGACATCCCGGGAATGAAAAACTGTTTTTT.

The chain employs TRBV21-1 and TRBJ2-3; no check of the table's D call, TRBD2, against the DNA was made. TRBV21-1 is reported as a pseudogene. CDR3 size: 18 residues. In nucleotides, the CDR3 is TGTGCCAGTTGCACCGGGGAGGGCCGACCGAATAGCACAGATACGCAGTATTTT. Protein: CASCTGEGRPNSTDTQYF.

This clone was found a few times. The rearrangement uses TRBV10-1 and TRBJ1-1, with a tentative D call TRBD1 (5 bases). V dropped 0 bases and J dropped 4 bases, with 6 bases sitting between them. From germline, CDR1 is WNHNN and CDR2 SYGVQD (reference sequence). The CDR3 sequence is 13 residues long. Here the CDR3 DNA reads TGCGCCAGCAGTGAGTCGCAGGGCACTGAAGCTTTCTTT. Translation gives CASSESQGTEAFF.

The genes are TRBV19 and TRBJ1-3; the D is unclear. With 3 bases removed from V and 3 bases from J, the gap between germline ends came to 9 bases. The CDR3 totals 14 residues. Germline CDR1 reads LNHDA; CDR2 reads SQIVND (reference sequence). This CDR3 reads CASSMEGYGNTIYF. The CDR3 region has the DNA TGTGCCAGTAGTATGGAGGGTTATGGAAACACCATATATTTT.

Details on this clone: The same CDR3 arises from other DNA sequences in this sample as well. The chain links TRBV7-9 to TRBJ2-3; 8 nucleotides agree with TRBD2. Germline V CDR1 and CDR2: SEHNR, FQNEAQ (reference sequence). J gave up 3 bases and V 8 bases, and 7 bases lay outside the gene matches. This CDR3 is 14 amino acids long. CDR3 DNA: TGTGCCAGCGGAACTAGCGGAAATACAGATACGCAGTATTTT. This translates into CASGTSGNTDTQYF. Full variable domain (remainder filled in from reference TRBV7-9 and TRBJ2-3): DTGVSQNPRHKITKRGQNVTFRCDPISEHNRLYWYRQTLGQGPEFLTYFQNEAQLEKSRLLSDRFSAERPKGSFSTLEIQRTEQGDSAMYLCASGTSGNTDTQYFGPGTRLTVL.